These 10 T cell receptor beta chains came from one sample sequenced in a study of cytomegalovirus exposure and HLA in healthy donors. With 60 Vbeta and 13 Jbeta primers, the PCR was carried out. The data were produced by immunoSEQ multiplex PCR, yet TCRdb's version contains in-frame clones alone and is incomplete. This sample carries 200,000 or so clones, with over 0.95% going to the ten biggest clones. The sample comprised PBMCs. The source of these receptors is a girl aged 2 to 9 in good health and CMV-seropositive.

The rearrangement joins TRBV11-2 to TRBJ2-7; TRBD2 matches at 13 bases. This CDR3 region has 16 residues. Germline values: CDR1 SGHAT, CDR2 FQNNGV. Trimming cost V 5 bases and J 5 bases; bases outside gene matches: 9. CDR3 residues: CASSLLLAGGPHEQYF. The CDR3 bases are TGTGCCAGCAGCCTTCTACTAGCGGGAGGGCCCCACGAGCAGTACTTC.

The chain uses TRBV4-1 and TRBJ2-1, with TRBD2 identical over 14 bases. V gave up 0 bases and J gave up 14 bases; unmatched junction bases: 6. The CDR3 extends over 15 amino acids. Germline loops: CDR1 MGHRA, CDR2 YSYEKL. The CDR3 DNA sequence: TGCGCCAGCAGCCAAGAAGGGACTAGCGGGAGTCGTGAGTTCTTC. This codes for CASSQEGTSGSREFF.

The V and J genes are TRBV5-1 and TRBJ2-5; 7 bases are shared with TRBD2. The CDR3 extends over 14 amino acids. Germline trimming cut 0 bases from V and 4 bases from J; bases unmatched to any gene: 3. CDR1 SGHRS and CDR2 YFSETQ come from the germline V gene. In DNA, the CDR3 is TGCGCCAGCAGCTTGGTTAGCGGGCTAGAGACCCAGTACTTC. Protein product: CASSLVSGLETQYF.

This chain uses TRBV5-4 with TRBJ2-5; 10 nucleotides match TRBD2. CDR3 length: 15 amino acids. Trimming removed 3 bases from V and 5 bases from J; junction bases left unmatched: 7. Germline values: CDR1 SGHNT, CDR2 YYREEE (reference sequence). The CDR3 here is CASSSKREGLETQYF. For the CDR3, the DNA is TGTGCCAGCAGCTCCAAGCGGGAGGGCCTGGAGACCCAGTACTTC.

The rearrangement links TRBV19 to TRBJ2-3; possible D gene TRBD1, 7 bases. CDR3 length: 17 amino acids. Germline loops: CDR1 LNHDA, CDR2 SQIVND (reference sequence). V was clipped by 4 bases and J by 0 bases, with 17 bases between them. CDR3 residues: CASSRGGDSHSTDTQYF. DNA for the CDR3: TGTGCCAGTAGTAGGGGCGGGGACAGTCATAGCACAGATACGCAGTATTTT. The variable domain in full, completed from reference TRBV19 and TRBJ2-3, reads DGGITQSPKYLFRKEGQNVTLSCEQNLNHDAMYWYRQDPGQGLRLIYYSQIVNDFQKGDIAEGYSVSREKKESFPLTVTSAQKNPTAFYLCASSRGGDSHSTDTQYFGPGTRLTVL.

This chain links TRBV5-1 with TRBJ2-5, with D possibly TRBD1 on 7 matching bases. CDR1 is SGHRS, CDR2 YFSETQ, per germline. CDR3 length equals 17 residues. The germline V and J ends were trimmed by 1 base and 2 bases, with 18 bases remaining between them. The CDR3 DNA sequence: TGCGCCAGCAGCTTGAGGGGGGACAGAGGTCTTCAAGAGACCCAGTACTTC. Translation gives CASSLRGDRGLQETQYF.

The chain recombines TRBV5-1 with TRBJ1-1; D is possibly TRBD1 (6 bases). Germline V CDR1 and CDR2: SGHRS, YFSETQ. V shed 0 bases and J shed 1 base, with 16 bases lying between them. This CDR3 spans 17 amino acids. For the CDR3, the DNA is TGCGCCAGCAGCTTGGTCAGGGGCAGGGGCGCGAACACTGAAGCTTTCTTT. It specifies CASSLVRGRGANTEAFF.

This rearrangement joins TRBV4-1 to TRBJ2-1; 8 bases line up with TRBD2. Losses at the gene ends were 1 base for V and 4 bases for J; bases not matched to a gene: 3. The germline V gene encodes CDR1 MGHRA and CDR2 YSYEKL. There are 15 residues in the CDR3. CDR3 region: CASSQVLAGYNEQFF. The CDR3 DNA reads as TGCGCCAGCAGCCAAGTGTTAGCGGGGTACAATGAGCAGTTCTTC.

As concerns this clone: In the same sample, other DNA sequences code for this CDR3. In DNA, the CDR3 is TGTGCCAGCAGTGAAACAACGACAGGCTATAATCAGCCCCAGCATTTT. This gives the protein CASSETTTGYNQPQHF. This sequence joins TRBV2 and TRBJ1-5; D may be TRBD1 (6 bases). The CDR3 is made up of 16 amino acids. V dropped 2 bases and J dropped 4 bases, with 15 bases sitting between them. Germline V CDR1 and CDR2: SNHLY, FYNNEI. The whole variable domain, remainder taken from reference TRBV2 and TRBJ1-5, is EPEVTQTPSHQVTQMGQEVILRCVPISNHLYFYWYRQILGQKVEFLVSFYNNEISEKSEIFDDQFSVERPDGSNFTLKIRSTKLEDSAMYFCASSETTTGYNQPQHFGDGTRLSIL.

This chain connects TRBV7-2 to TRBJ2-5, with TRBD1 identical over 9 bases. Germline-derived CDR1 and CDR2 are SGHTA and FQGNSA. The CDR3 consists of 15 residues. V shed 5 bases and J 4 bases; nucleotides not matched to a gene: 8. Written as DNA, the CDR3 is TGTGCCAGCAGCAGACAGGGGGACCTCCTAGAGACCCAGTACTTC. Translation gives CASSRQGDLLETQYF.